The present TCR beta chain was sequenced within a study of blood T cell repertoires in COVID-19. At the level of the study: PBMCs, B-cell-depleted T cells, or T cells were the source of the cDNA or gDNA that made up the material.

V dropped 5 bases and J dropped 10; count of bases not matched to a gene: 5. The CDR3 runs to 14 residues. The V gene's germline CDR1 is KGHDR and CDR2 SFDVKD. Per the study methods: From reference gene primer amplification, estimates of nucleated cell counts were derived. The data were produced by immunoSEQ multiplex PCR, yet TCRdb's version contains in-frame clones alone and is incomplete. Clone size and V and J calls were adopted from that table, with D and trimming inferred from the DNA. The repertoire holds 250,000 to 300,000 clones, 70% to 90% seen once, with 4.6% in the top ten. Sequencing was performed on peripheral blood. This clonotype was obtained from a man between 60 and 75 years old who had recovered from COVID-19. The chain links TRBV24-1 to TRBJ1-6; 9 nucleotides agree with TRBD1. The CDR3: CATSAGQGLSPLHF. CDR3 coding DNA: TGTGCCACCAGTGCAGGACAGGGGCTCTCACCCCTCCACTTT.